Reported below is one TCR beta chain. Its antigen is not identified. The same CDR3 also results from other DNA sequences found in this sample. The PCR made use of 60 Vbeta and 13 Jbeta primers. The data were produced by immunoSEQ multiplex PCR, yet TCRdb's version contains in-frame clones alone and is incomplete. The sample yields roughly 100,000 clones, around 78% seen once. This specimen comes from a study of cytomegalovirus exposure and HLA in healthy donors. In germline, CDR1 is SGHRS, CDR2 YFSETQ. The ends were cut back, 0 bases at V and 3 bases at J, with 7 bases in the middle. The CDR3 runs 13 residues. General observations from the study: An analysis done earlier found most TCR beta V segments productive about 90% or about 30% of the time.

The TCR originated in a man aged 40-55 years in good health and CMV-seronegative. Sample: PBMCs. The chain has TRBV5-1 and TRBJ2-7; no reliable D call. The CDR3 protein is CASSLVGSYEQYF. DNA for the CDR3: TGCGCCAGCAGCTTGGTTGGCAGCTACGAGCAGTACTTC. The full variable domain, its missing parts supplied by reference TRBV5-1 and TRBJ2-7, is KAGVTQTPRYLIKTRGQQVTLSCSPISGHRSVSWYQQTPGQGLQFLFEYFSETQRNKGNFPGRFSGRQFSNSRSEMNVSTLELGDSALYLCASSLVGSYEQYFGPGTRLTVT.